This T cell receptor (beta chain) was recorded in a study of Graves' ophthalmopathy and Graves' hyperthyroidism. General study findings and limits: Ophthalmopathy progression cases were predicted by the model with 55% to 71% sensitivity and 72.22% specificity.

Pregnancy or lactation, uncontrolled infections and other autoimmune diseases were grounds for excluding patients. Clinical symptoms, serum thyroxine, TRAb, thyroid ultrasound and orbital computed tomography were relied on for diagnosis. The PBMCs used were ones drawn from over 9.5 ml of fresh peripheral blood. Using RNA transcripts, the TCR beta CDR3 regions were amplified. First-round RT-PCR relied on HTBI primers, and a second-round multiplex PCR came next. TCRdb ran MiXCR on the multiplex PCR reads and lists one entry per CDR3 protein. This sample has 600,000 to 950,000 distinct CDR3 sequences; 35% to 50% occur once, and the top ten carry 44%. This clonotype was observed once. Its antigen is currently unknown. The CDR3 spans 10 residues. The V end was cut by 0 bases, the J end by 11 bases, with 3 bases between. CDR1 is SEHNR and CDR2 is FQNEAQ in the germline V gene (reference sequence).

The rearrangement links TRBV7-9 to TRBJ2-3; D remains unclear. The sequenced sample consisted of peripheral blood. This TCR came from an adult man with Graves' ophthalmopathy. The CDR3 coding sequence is TGTGCCAGCAGCTTAGCCAGGCAGTATTTT. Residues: CASSLARQYF.